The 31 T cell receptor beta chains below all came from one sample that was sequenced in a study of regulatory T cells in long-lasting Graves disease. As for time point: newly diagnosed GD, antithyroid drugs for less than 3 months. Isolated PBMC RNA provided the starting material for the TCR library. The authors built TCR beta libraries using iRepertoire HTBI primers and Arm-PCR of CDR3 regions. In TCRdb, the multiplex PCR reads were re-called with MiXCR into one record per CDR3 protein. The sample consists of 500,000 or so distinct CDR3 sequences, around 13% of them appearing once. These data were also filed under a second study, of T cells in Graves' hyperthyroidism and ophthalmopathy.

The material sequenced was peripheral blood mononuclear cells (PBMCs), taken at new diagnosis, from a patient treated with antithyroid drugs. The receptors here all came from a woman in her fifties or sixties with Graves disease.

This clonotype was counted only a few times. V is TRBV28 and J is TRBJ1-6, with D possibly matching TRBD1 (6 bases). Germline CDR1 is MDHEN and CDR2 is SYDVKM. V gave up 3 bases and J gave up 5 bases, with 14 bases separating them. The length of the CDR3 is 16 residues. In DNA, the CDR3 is TGTGCCAGCAGTTTCCCGGACAGCAGTAATAATTCACCCCTCCACTTT. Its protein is CASSFPDSSNNSPLHF.

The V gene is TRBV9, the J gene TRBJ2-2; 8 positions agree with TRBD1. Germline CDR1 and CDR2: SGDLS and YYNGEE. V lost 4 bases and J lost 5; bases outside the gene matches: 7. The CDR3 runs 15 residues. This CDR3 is CASSFGTGITGELFF. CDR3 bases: TGTGCCAGCAGCTTCGGGACAGGTATAACCGGGGAGCTGTTTTTT.

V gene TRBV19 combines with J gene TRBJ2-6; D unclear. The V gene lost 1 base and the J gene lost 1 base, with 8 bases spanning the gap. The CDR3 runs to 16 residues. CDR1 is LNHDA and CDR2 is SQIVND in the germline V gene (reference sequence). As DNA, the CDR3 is TGTGCCAGTAGTATAGTGCCGAGATCTGGGGCCAACGTCCTGACTTTC. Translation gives CASSIVPRSGANVLTF. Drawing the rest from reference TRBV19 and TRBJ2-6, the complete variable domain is DGGITQSPKYLFRKEGQNVTLSCEQNLNHDAMYWYRQDPGQGLRLIYYSQIVNDFQKGDIAEGYSVSREKKESFPLTVTSAQKNPTAFYLCASSIVPRSGANVLTFGAGSRLTVL.

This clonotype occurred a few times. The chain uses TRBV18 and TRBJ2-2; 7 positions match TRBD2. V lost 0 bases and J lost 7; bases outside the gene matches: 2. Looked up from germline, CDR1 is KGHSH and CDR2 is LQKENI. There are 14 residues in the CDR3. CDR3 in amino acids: CASSPPGGNGELFF. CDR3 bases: TGTGCCAGCTCACCACCCGGGGGGAACGGGGAGCTGTTTTTT.

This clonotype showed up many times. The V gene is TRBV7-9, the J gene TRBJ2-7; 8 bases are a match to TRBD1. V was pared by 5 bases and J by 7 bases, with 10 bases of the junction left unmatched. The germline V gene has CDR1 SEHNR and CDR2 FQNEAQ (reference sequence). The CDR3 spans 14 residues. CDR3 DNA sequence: TGTGCCAGCAGCCGTGACAGGGGACGGAAAGAGCAGTACTTC. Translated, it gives CASSRDRGRKEQYF. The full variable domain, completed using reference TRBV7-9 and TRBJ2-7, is DTGVSQNPRHKITKRGQNVTFRCDPISEHNRLYWYRQTLGQGPEFLTYFQNEAQLEKSRLLSDRFSAERPKGSFSTLEIQRTEQGDSAMYLCASSRDRGRKEQYFGPGTRLTVT.

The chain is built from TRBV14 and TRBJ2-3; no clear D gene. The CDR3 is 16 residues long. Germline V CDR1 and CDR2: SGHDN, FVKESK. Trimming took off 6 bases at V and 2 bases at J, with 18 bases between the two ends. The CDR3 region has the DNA TGTGCCAGCAGGACTTCGCCAGGTCCGGTCACAGATACGCAGTATTTT. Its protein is CASRTSPGPVTDTQYF.

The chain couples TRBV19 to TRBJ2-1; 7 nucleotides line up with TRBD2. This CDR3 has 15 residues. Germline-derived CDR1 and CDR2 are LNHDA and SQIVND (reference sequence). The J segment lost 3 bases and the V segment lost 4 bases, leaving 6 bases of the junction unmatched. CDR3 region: CASSTGASGYNEQFF. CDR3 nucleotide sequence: TGTGCCAGTAGTACAGGAGCTAGCGGCTACAATGAGCAGTTCTTC.

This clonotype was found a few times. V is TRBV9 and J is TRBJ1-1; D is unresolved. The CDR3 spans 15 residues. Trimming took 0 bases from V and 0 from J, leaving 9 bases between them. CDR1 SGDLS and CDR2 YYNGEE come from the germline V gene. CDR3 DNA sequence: TGTGCCAGCAGCGTAGCTACGGGATTGAACACTGAAGCTTTCTTT. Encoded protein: CASSVATGLNTEAFF.

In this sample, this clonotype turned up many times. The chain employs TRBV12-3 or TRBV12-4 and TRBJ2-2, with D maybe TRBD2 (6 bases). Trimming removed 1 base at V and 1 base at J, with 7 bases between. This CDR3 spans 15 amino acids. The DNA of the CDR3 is TGTGCCAGCAGTTTAGAGACTAGGAACACCGGGGAGCTGTTTTTT. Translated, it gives CASSLETRNTGELFF.

The CDR3 bases are TGTGCCAGCAGCGAGTTCCCGGGAGTCGATACGCAGTATTTT. Protein: CASSEFPGVDTQYF. The chain links TRBV9 to TRBJ2-3, with D maybe TRBD2 (6 bases). V was shortened by 3 bases and J by 6 bases, with 14 bases between the two germline ends. This CDR3 is 14 amino acids long. Per germline, CDR1 SGDLS and CDR2 YYNGEE.

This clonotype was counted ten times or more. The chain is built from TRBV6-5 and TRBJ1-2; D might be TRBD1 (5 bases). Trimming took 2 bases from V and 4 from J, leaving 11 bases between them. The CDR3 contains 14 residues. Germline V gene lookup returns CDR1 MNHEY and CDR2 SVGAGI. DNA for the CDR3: TGTGCCAGCAGTTACCGCGGTGACAGCTATGGCTACACCTTC. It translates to CASSYRGDSYGYTF.

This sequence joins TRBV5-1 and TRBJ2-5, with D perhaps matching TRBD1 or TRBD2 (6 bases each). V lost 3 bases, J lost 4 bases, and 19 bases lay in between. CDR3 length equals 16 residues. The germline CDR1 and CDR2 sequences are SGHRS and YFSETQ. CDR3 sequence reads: CASSWGAPMRRETQYF. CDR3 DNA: TGCGCCAGCAGCTGGGGGGCGCCTATGCGGCGAGAGACCCAGTACTTC.

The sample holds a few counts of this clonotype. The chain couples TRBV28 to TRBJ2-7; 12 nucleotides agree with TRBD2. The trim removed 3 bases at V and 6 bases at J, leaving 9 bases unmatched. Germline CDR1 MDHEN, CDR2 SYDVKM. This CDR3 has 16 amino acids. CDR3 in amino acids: CASSFTRLAGDFEQYF. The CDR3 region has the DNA TGTGCCAGCAGTTTTACCCGACTAGCGGGAGACTTCGAGCAGTACTTC.

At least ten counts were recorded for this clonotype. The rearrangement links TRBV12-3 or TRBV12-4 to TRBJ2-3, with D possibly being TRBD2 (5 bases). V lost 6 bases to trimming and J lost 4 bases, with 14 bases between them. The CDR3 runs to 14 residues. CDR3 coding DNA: TGTGCCAGCAGGTCCGAGGGAAAGGCAGATACGCAGTATTTT. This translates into CASRSEGKADTQYF.

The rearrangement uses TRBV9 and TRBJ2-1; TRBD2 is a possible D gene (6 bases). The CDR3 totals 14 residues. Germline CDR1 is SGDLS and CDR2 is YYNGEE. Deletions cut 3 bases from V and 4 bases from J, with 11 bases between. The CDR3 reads CASSAPTRYNEQFF. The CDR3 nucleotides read TGTGCCAGCAGCGCCCCGACTAGGTACAATGAGCAGTTCTTC.

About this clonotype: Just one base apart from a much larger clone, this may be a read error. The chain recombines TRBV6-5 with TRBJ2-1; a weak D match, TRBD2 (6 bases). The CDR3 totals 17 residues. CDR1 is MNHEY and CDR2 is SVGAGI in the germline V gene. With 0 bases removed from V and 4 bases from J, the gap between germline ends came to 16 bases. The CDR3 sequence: CASSYSGWGGCYNEQFF. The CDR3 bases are TGTGCCAGCAGTTACTCGGGGTGGGGAGGATGTTACAATGAGCAGTTCTTC.

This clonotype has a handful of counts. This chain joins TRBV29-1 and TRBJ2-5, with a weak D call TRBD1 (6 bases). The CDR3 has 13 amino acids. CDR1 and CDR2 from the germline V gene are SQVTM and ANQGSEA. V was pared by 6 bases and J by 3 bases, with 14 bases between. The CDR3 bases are TGCAGCGTGTACAGGGAGAGAAAAGAGACCCAGTACTTC. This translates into CSVYRERKETQYF.

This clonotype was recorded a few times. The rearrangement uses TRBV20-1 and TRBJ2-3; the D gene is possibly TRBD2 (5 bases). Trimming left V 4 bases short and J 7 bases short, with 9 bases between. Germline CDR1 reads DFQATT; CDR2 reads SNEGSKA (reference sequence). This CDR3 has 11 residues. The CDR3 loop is CSATTRHTQYF. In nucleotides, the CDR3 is TGCAGTGCTACTACTAGGCATACGCAGTATTTT.

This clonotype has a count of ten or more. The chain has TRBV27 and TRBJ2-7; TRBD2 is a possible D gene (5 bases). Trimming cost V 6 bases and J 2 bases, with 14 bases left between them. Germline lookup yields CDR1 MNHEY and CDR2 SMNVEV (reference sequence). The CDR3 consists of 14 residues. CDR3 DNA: TGTGCCAGCAGGATCCAGGACGGGACCTACGAGCAGTACTTC. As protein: CASRIQDGTYEQYF.

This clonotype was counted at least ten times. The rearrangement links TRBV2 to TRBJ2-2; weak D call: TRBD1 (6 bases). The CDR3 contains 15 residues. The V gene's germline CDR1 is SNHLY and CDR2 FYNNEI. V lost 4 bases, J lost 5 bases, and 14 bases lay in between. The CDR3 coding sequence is TGTGCCAGCAGTGGGTCGGCAGGGGTTACCGGGGAGCTGTTTTTT. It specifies CASSGSAGVTGELFF.

In DNA form, the CDR3 reads TGTGCCAGCAGCGTAGGTCCAGGGGCCACCTACGAGCAGTACTTC. This encodes CASSVGPGATYEQYF. The chain is built from TRBV9 and TRBJ2-7; maybe TRBD1 (6 bases). This CDR3 contains 15 residues. V lost 0 bases and J lost 2, with 12 bases in between. Germline V CDR1 and CDR2: SGDLS, YYNGEE.

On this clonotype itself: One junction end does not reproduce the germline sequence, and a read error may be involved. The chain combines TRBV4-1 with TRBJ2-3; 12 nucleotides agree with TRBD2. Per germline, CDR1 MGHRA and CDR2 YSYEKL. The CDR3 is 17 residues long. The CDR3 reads CASSQDLAGGVTDTQYF. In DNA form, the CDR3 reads TGTGCCAGCAGCCAAGATCTAGCGGGAGGGGTCACAGATACGCAGTATTTT.

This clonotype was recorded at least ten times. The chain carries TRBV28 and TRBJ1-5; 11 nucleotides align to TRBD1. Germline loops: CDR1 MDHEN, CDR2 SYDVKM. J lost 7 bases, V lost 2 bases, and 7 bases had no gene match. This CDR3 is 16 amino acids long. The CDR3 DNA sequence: TGTGCCAGCAGTTTACGGACAGGGGGCGCAGAGCAGCCCCAGCATTTT. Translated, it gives CASSLRTGGAEQPQHF.

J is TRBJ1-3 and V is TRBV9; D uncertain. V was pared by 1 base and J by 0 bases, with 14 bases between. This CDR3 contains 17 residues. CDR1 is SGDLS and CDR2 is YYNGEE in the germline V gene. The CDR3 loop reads CASSVSPPSSSGNTIYF. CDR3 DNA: TGTGCCAGCAGCGTATCCCCCCCCAGCAGCTCTGGAAACACCATATATTTT.

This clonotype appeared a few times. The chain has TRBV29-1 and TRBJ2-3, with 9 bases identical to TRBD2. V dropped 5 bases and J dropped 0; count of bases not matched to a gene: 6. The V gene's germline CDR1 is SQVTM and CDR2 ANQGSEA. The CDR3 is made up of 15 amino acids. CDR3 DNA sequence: TGCAGCGTTCACCCTACTAGCGGGAGCACAGATACGCAGTATTTT. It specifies CSVHPTSGSTDTQYF.

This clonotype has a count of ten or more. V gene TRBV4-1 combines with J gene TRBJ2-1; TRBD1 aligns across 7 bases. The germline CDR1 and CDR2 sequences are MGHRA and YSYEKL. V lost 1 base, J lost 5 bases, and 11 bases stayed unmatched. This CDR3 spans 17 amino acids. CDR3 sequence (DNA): TGCGCCAGCAGCCAAGTCATAAGGGGGCCAACCCACAATGAGCAGTTCTTC. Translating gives CASSQVIRGPTHNEQFF.

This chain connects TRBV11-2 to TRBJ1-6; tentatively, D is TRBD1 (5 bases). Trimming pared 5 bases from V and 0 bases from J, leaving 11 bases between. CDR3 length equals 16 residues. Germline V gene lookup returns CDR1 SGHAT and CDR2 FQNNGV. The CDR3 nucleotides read TGTGCCAGCAGCCCACAGGAGAGCTCCTATAATTCACCCCTCCACTTT. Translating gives CASSPQESSYNSPLHF.

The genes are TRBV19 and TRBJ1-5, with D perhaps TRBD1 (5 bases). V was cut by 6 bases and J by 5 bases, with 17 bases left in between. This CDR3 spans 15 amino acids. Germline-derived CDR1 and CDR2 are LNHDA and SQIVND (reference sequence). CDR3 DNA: TGTGCCAGTAGCAGATTGGGACGGATCGATCAGCCCCAGCATTTT. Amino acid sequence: CASSRLGRIDQPQHF.

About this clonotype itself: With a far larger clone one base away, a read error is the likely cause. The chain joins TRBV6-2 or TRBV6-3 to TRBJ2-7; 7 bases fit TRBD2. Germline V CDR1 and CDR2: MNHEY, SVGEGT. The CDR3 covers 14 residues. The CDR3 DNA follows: TGTGCCAGCAGTTACGGCGGGGGATCCTACGAGCAGTGCTTC. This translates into CASSYGGGSYEQCF.

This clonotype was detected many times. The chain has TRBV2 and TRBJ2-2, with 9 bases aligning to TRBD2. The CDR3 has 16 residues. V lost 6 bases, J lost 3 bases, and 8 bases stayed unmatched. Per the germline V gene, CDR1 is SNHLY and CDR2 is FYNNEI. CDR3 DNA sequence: TGTGCCAGCAGACTACCGACTAGCGGATACACCGGGGAGCTGTTTTTT. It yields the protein CASRLPTSGYTGELFF.

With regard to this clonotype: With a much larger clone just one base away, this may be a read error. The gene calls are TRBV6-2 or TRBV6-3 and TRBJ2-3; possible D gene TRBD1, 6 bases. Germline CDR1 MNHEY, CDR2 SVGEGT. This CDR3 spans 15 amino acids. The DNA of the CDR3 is TGTGCCAGCAGTCCGGACAGCCGAGGTACAGGTACGCAGTATTTT. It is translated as CASSPDSRGTGTQYF.